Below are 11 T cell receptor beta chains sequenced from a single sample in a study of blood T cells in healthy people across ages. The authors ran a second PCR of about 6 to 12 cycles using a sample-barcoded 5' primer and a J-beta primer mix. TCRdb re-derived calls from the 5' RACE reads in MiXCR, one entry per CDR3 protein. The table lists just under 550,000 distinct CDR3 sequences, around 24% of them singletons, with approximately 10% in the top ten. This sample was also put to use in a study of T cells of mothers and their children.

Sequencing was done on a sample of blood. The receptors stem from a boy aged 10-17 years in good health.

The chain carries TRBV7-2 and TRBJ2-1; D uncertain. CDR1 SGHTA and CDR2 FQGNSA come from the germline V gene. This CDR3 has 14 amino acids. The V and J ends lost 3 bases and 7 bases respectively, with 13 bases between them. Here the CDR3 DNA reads TGTGCCAGCAGCTTTGACGGATCTGGGAATGAGCAGTTCTTC. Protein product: CASSFDGSGNEQFF.

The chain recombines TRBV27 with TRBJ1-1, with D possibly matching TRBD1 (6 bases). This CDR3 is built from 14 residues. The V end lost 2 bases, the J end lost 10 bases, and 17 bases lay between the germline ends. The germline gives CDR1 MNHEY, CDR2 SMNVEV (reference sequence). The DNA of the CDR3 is TGTGCCAGCAGTTTAGATTTATTTGGACAGACAGCTTTCTTT. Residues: CASSLDLFGQTAFF.

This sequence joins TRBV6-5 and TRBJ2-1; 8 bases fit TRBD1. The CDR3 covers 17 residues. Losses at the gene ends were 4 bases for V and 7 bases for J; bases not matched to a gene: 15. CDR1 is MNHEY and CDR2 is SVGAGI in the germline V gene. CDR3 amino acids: CASSSDRDWGLGNEQFF. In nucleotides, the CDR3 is TGTGCCAGCAGTTCGGACAGGGACTGGGGTTTGGGGAATGAGCAGTTCTTC.

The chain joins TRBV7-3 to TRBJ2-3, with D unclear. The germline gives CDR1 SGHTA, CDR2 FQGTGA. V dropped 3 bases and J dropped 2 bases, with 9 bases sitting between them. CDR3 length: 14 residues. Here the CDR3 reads CASSFGPPTDTQYF. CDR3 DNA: TGTGCCAGCAGCTTCGGACCCCCCACAGATACGCAGTATTTT.

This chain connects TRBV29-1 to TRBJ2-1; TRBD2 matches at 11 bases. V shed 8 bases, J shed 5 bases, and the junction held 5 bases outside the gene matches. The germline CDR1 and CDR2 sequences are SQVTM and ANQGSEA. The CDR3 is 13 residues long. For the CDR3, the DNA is TGCAGCTCCACTAGCGGGAGTAACAATGAGCAGTTCTTC. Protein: CSSTSGSNNEQFF.

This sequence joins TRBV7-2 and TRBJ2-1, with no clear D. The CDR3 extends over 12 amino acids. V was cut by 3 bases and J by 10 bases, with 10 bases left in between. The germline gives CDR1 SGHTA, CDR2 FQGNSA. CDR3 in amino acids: CASSFLLREQFF. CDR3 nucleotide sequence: TGTGCCAGCAGCTTCCTGCTAAGAGAGCAGTTCTTC.

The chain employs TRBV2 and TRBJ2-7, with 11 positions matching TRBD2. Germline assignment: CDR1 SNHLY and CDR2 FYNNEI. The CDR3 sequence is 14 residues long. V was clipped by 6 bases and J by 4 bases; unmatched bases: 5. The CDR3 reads CASSLRTSGYEQYF. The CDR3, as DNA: TGTGCCAGCAGCCTCCGGACTAGCGGGTACGAGCAGTACTTC.

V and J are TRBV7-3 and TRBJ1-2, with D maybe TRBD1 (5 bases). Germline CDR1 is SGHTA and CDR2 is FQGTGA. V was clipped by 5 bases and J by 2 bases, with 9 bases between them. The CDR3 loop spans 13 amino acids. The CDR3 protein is CASSPGLNYGYTF. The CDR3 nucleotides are TGTGCCAGCAGCCCGGGACTAAACTATGGCTACACCTTC.

CDR3 sequence reads: CASSAMTGMQPQHF. The CDR3, as DNA: TGTGCCAGCAGTGCGATGACAGGGATGCAGCCCCAGCATTTT. This chain joins TRBV6-2 or TRBV6-3 and TRBJ1-5; 7 bases align to TRBD1. CDR1 and CDR2 from the germline V gene are MNHEY and SVGEGT. The CDR3 has 14 amino acids. V gave up 5 bases and J gave up 7 bases; unmatched junction bases: 8.

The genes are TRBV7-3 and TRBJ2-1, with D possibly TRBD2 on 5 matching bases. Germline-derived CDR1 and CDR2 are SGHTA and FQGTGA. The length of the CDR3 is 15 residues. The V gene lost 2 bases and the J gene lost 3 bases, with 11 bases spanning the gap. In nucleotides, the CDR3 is TGTGCCAGCAGCTTACTACTCGGGGACTACAATGAGCAGTTCTTC. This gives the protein CASSLLLGDYNEQFF.

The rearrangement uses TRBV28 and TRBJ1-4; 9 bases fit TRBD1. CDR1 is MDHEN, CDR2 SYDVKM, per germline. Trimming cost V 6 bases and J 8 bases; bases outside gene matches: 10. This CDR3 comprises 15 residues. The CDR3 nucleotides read TGTGCCAGCAGACAGACAGGGGGTGTTAGGGAAAAACTGTTTTTT. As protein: CASRQTGGVREKLFF.